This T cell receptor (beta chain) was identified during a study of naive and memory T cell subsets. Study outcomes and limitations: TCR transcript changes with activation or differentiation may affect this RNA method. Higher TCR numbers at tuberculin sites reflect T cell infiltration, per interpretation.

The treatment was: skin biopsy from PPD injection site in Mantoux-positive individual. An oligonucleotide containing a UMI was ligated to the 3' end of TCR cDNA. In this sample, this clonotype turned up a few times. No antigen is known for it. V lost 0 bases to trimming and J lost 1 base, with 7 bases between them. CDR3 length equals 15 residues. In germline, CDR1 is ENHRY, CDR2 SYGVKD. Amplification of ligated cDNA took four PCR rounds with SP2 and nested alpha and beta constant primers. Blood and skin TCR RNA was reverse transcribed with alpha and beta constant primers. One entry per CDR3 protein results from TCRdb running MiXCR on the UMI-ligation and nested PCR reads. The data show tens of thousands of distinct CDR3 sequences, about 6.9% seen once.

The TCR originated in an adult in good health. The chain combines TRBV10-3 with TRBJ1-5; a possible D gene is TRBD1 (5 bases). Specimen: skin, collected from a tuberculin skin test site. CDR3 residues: CAISESGDSNQPQHF. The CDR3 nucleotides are TGTGCCATCAGTGAGTCCGGGGACAGCAATCAGCCCCAGCATTTT.